These 5 T cell receptor beta chains share one sample of origin, sequenced in a study of T cells in Graves' hyperthyroidism and ophthalmopathy. Template material for amplifying TCR beta CDR3 regions consisted of RNA transcripts. The primer set for the first-round RT-PCR of the TCR CDR3 was HTBI. MiXCR was run by TCRdb on the multiplex PCR reads, yielding one entry per CDR3 protein. The data show some 490,000 distinct CDR3 sequences, about 16% seen once. The sequenced material came from blood. These receptors were collected from a woman under 40 with Graves' ophthalmopathy.

This clonotype was observed at least ten times. The gene calls are TRBV9 and TRBJ1-6; tentatively, D is TRBD1 (5 bases). CDR1 SGDLS and CDR2 YYNGEE come from the germline V gene. V lost 4 bases to trimming and J lost 14 bases, with 25 bases between them. The CDR3 length is 16 residues. The CDR3 DNA is TGTGCCAGCAGCCCCGGCTCCGGGGCGCTTGGAGAGGCCCTCCACTTT. As protein: CASSPGSGALGEALHF. The variable domain in full, with the rest retrieved from reference TRBV9 and TRBJ1-6, is DSGVTQTPKHLITATGQRVTLRCSPRSGDLSVYWYQQSLDQGLQFLIQYYNGEERAKGNILERFSAQQFPDLHSELNLSSLELGDSALYFCASSPGSGALGEALHFGNGTRLTVT.

The V gene is TRBV30, the J gene TRBJ1-1; D unresolved. V lost 3 bases and J 10 bases, leaving 9 bases between the germline ends. This CDR3 spans 10 amino acids. Germline V gene data show CDR1 as GTSNPN and CDR2 as SVGIG (reference sequence). The CDR3 sequence: CAWSNPVAFF. The CDR3 nucleotides read TGTGCCTGGAGCAACCCGGTAGCTTTCTTT.

This clonotype was seen many times. The rearrangement joins TRBV20-1 to TRBJ2-1; 12 bases match TRBD2. V shed 4 bases, J shed 3 bases, and the junction held 4 bases outside the gene matches. Germline-derived CDR1 and CDR2 are DFQATT and SNEGSKA (reference sequence). The CDR3 sequence is 15 residues long. CDR3 loop: CSATWTSGIYNEQFF. In nucleotides, the CDR3 is TGCAGTGCTACTTGGACTAGCGGGATCTACAATGAGCAGTTCTTC.

The chain carries TRBV11-1 and TRBJ2-7; 8 bases align to TRBD2. The V gene end was trimmed by 5 bases and the J gene end by 3 bases; junction bases not matched to a gene: 9. The CDR3 covers 15 residues. Germline values: CDR1 SGHAT, CDR2 FQDESV (reference sequence). The CDR3 bases are TGTGCCAGCAGCCCTTTCAGCGGGAGTCGCTACGAGCAGTACTTC. Its translation is CASSPFSGSRYEQYF.

This clonotype was detected many times. The chain carries TRBV12-3 or TRBV12-4 and TRBJ2-7; D remains unclear. The V end was cut by 6 bases, the J end by 5 bases, with 8 bases between. The CDR3 has 11 amino acids. CDR3 in DNA: TGTGCCAGCAGCCAAAAAAACGAGCAGTACTTC. Its translation: CASSQKNEQYF.